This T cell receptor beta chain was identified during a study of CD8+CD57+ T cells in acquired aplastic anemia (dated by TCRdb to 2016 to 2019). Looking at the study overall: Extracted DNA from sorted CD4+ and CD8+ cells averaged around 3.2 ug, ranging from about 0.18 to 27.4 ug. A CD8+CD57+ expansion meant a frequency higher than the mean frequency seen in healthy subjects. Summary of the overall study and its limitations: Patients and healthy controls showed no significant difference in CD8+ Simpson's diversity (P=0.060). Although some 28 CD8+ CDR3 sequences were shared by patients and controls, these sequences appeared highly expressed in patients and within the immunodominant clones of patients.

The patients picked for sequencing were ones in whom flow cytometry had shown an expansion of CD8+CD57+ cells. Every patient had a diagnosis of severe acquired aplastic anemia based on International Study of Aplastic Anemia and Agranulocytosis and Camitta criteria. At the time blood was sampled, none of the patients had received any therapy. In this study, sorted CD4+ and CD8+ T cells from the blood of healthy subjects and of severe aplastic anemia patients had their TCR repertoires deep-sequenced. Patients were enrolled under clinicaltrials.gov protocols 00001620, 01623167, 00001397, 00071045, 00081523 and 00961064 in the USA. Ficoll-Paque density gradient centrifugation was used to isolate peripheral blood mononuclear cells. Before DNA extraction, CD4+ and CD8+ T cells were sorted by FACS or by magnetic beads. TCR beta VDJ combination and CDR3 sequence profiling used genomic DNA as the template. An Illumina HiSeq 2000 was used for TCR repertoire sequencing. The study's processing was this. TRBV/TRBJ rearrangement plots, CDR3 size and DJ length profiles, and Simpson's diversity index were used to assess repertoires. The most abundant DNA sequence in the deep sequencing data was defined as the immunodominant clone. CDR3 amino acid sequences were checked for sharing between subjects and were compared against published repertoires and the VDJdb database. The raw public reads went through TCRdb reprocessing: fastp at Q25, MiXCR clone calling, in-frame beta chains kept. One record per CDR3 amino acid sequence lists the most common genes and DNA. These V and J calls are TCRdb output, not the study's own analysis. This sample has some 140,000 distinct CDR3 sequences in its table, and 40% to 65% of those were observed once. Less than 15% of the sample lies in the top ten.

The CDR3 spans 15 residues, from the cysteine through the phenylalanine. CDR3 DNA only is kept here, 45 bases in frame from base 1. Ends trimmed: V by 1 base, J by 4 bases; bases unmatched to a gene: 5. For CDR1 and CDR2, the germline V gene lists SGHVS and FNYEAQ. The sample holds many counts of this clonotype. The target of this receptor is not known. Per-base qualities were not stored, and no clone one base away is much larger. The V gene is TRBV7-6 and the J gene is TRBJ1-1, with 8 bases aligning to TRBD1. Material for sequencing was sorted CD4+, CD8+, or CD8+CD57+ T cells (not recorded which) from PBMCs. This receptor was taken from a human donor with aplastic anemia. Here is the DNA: TGTGCCAGCAGCTTAGTAGGGGACAGGAGCACTGAAGCTTTCTTT. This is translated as CASSLVGDRSTEAFF.